The rows below give T cell receptor beta chains drawn from one sample of a study of blood T cells in healthy people across ages. One entry per CDR3 protein results from TCRdb running MiXCR on the 5' RACE reads. The data show about 800,000 distinct CDR3 sequences, around 25% seen once. A further study also used this sample, focusing on T cells of mothers and their children.

The sample taken for sequencing was blood. Receptors were obtained from a boy younger than 18 in good health. Each CDR3 is given with its conserved first and last residue. The order of the fields is J gene, clone size, V gene, D gene, CDR3 protein, CDR3 DNA. The D gene is left open where the match is weak. Clone size is given for some rows only: seen once, a few or many times, or a class if the clone is expanded.

j_gene: TRBJ2-5; abundance: -; v_gene: TRBV29-1; d_gene: -; CDR3aa: CNGREAQETQYF; CDR3nt: TGCAACGGACGGGAAGCCCAAGAGACCCAGTACTTC
j_gene: TRBJ2-3; abundance: -; v_gene: TRBV30; d_gene: TRBD1; CDR3aa: CAWSDPDRGLLDTQYF; CDR3nt: TGTGCCTGGAGTGATCCGGACAGGGGGCTATTAGATACGCAGTATTTT
j_gene: TRBJ2-4; abundance: -; v_gene: TRBV13; d_gene: -; CDR3aa: CASSLGQAVAKNIQYF; CDR3nt: TGTGCCAGCAGCTTAGGGCAGGCAGTAGCCAAAAACATTCAGTACTTC
j_gene: TRBJ2-1; abundance: -; v_gene: TRBV27; d_gene: -; CDR3aa: CASSQRPYDEQFF; CDR3nt: TGTGCCAGCAGTCAGAGACCCTATGATGAGCAGTTCTTC
j_gene: TRBJ1-5; abundance: few; v_gene: TRBV24-1; d_gene: -; CDR3aa: CATSDVSARTQHF; CDR3nt: TGTGCCACCAGTGACGTTTCGGCCAGAACCCAGCATTTT
j_gene: TRBJ1-1; abundance: few; v_gene: TRBV5-1; d_gene: -; CDR3aa: CASSFSRGDPAFF; CDR3nt: TGCGCCAGCAGCTTTTCCAGGGGCGACCCGGCTTTCTTT
j_gene: TRBJ1-1; abundance: -; v_gene: TRBV29-1; d_gene: -; CDR3aa: CSVSVLQSPGAEAFF; CDR3nt: TGCAGCGTTTCGGTTTTGCAGTCCCCGGGCGCTGAAGCTTTCTTT
j_gene: TRBJ2-7; abundance: -; v_gene: TRBV4-1; d_gene: -; CDR3aa: CASSQVMEGEQYF; CDR3nt: TGCGCCAGCAGCCAAGTGATGGAGGGGGAGCAGTACTTC
j_gene: TRBJ2-3; abundance: few; v_gene: TRBV20-1; d_gene: -; CDR3aa: CSARYLQSLGDTQYF; CDR3nt: TGCAGTGCTAGGTATTTACAGTCTCTGGGAGATACGCAGTATTTT
j_gene: TRBJ2-7; abundance: -; v_gene: TRBV7-9; d_gene: -; CDR3aa: CASRLQAAGEQYF; CDR3nt: TGTGCCAGCAGACTACAGGCGGCGGGCGAGCAGTACTTC
j_gene: TRBJ1-4; abundance: few; v_gene: TRBV28; d_gene: -; CDR3aa: CASSLRGLTNEKLFF; CDR3nt: TGTGCCAGCAGTTTGAGGGGTTTGACTAATGAAAAACTGTTTTTT
j_gene: TRBJ1-6; abundance: -; v_gene: TRBV15; d_gene: -; CDR3aa: CATSRGAGPYSPLHF; CDR3nt: TGTGCCACCAGCAGAGGGGCAGGACCTTATTCACCCCTCCACTTT
j_gene: TRBJ1-4; abundance: -; v_gene: TRBV7-7; d_gene: -; CDR3aa: CASSGGAAANEKLFF; CDR3nt: TGTGCTAGCAGCGGGGGCGCCGCAGCTAATGAAAAACTGTTTTTT
j_gene: TRBJ1-4; abundance: few; v_gene: TRBV28; d_gene: -; CDR3aa: CASSLRRINEKLFF; CDR3nt: TGTGCCAGCAGTTTAAGGCGGATTAATGAAAAACTGTTTTTT
j_gene: TRBJ2-6; abundance: -; v_gene: TRBV4-1; d_gene: -; CDR3aa: CASSRDNSGANVLTF; CDR3nt: TGCGCCAGCAGCCGCGACAACTCTGGGGCCAATGTCCTGACTTTC
j_gene: TRBJ2-5; abundance: few; v_gene: TRBV4-2; d_gene: -; CDR3aa: CASSQDEGRRETQYF; CDR3nt: TGTGCCAGCAGCCAAGATGAAGGGCGCCGAGAGACCCAGTACTTC
j_gene: TRBJ2-2; abundance: few; v_gene: TRBV20-1; d_gene: -; CDR3aa: CSAIGGRGINTGELFF; CDR3nt: TGCAGTGCTATAGGAGGAAGAGGGATAAACACCGGGGAGCTGTTTTTT